The subject of this entry is one TCR beta chain. Among CD8+ T cells, TPEX were CCR7+ PD-1+ TIGIT+ early memory cells with exhausted-like traits. Total CD8+ T cells were enriched by negative magnetic separation. This record belongs to a study of human CD8 memory T cell subsets. Libraries for TCR beta were constructed using UMI-labeled 5' RACE. TCRdb re-analyzed the 5' RACE reads; it lists each CDR3 protein once, without DNA. The sample data list about 8,800 distinct CDR3 sequences. Germline CDR1 SGDLS, CDR2 YYNGEE. The CDR3 extends over 16 amino acids. The sequence was collected from a human donor in good health. The source material was CD8+ T cells from PBMCs. V is TRBV9 and J is TRBJ1-5; checking the TCRdb D call of TRBD1 is not possible without DNA. CDR3 amino acids: CASSVGRRDSNQPQHF.